Following are 20 T cell receptor beta chains from one sample sequenced in a study of CD8 T cells in Susac syndrome. cDNA came from approximately 0.5 to 1 ug RNA primed by random hexamers. TCRdb passed the immunoSEQ multiplex PCR reads through MiXCR, listing each CDR3 protein once. In the table there are roughly 190,000 distinct CDR3 sequences, about 95% of which are singletons. Sample: CD4+ T cells from PBMCs. The receptors stem from a human donor in good health.

This rearrangement joins TRBV7-9 to TRBJ2-2, with D possibly TRBD2 on 6 matching bases. The CDR3 is 15 amino acids. Germline CDR1 is SEHNR and CDR2 is FQNEAQ (reference sequence). The V end lost 5 bases, the J end lost 4 bases, and 14 bases lay between the germline ends. In DNA form, the CDR3 reads TGTGCCAGCAGCCCCCCCGTAGCGGCCACCGGGGAGCTGTTTTTT. This encodes CASSPPVAATGELFF.

This clonotype appeared once. CDR3 sequence: CASSQIAGGAEETQYF. CDR3 DNA: TGCGCCAGCAGTCAAATAGCGGGAGGAGCTGAAGAGACCCAGTACTTC. The chain links TRBV23-1 to TRBJ2-5; TRBD2 matches 10 bases. Being an ORF, TRBV23-1 has a function that is uncertain. The CDR3 sequence is 16 residues long. V dropped 2 bases and J dropped 3; count of bases not matched to a gene: 6.

This chain connects TRBV5-6 to TRBJ1-1; 8 bases fit TRBD1. There are 15 residues in the CDR3. Per the germline V gene, CDR1 is SGHDT and CDR2 is YYEEEE. V was pared by 2 bases and J by 5 bases, with 8 bases of the junction left unmatched. CDR3 residues: CASSLVGQGRTEAFF. The CDR3 coding sequence is TGTGCCAGCAGCTTAGTCGGACAGGGCAGAACTGAAGCTTTCTTT. The whole variable domain, filled in from reference TRBV5-6 and TRBJ1-1, reads DAGVTQSPTHLIKTRGQQVTLRCSPKSGHDTVSWYQQALGQGPQFIFQYYEEEERQRGNFPDRFSGHQFPNYSSELNVNALLLGDSALYLCASSLVGQGRTEAFFGQGTRLTVV.

CDR3 DNA sequence: TGCAGTGCTAGAGGCAAGGGGAGCTCCTACAATGAGCAGTTCTTC. Translated, it gives CSARGKGSSYNEQFF. The V and J genes are TRBV20-1 and TRBJ2-1; D assignment may be TRBD1 or TRBD2 (5 bases each). The CDR3 spans 15 residues. Germline values: CDR1 DFQATT, CDR2 SNEGSKA (reference sequence). The V end lost 1 base, the J end lost 0 bases, and 10 bases lay between the germline ends.

This clonotype is a singleton in its sample. V gene TRBV24-1 combines with J gene TRBJ2-1; 10 nucleotides agree with TRBD2. With 7 bases clipped from V and 8 bases from J, the junction kept 16 bases outside the gene matches. This CDR3 contains 17 residues. Germline values: CDR1 KGHDR, CDR2 SFDVKD. In DNA form, the CDR3 reads TGTGCCACCAGACAGGGGGGCGCGAGCGGGAGGGCCGATGAGCAGTTCTTC. This sequence encodes CATRQGGASGRADEQFF.

The chain uses TRBV6-5 and TRBJ1-5, with D maybe TRBD1 (6 bases). V was pared by 6 bases and J by 9 bases, with 18 bases between. In germline, CDR1 is MNHEY, CDR2 SVGAGI. This CDR3 comprises 14 residues. As DNA, the CDR3 is TGTGCCAGCAGGAAAGACAGGTCAAGTCTGCCCCAGCATTTT. Protein sequence: CASRKDRSSLPQHF.

This clonotype appeared a single time. The V gene is TRBV20-1, the J gene TRBJ2-1; D gene ambiguous. The V gene's germline CDR1 is DFQATT and CDR2 SNEGSKA (reference sequence). Deletions cut 4 bases from V and 7 bases from J, with 11 bases between. CDR3 length equals 12 residues. The CDR3 DNA is TGCAGTGCTACCCCTAGAAAAAATGAGCAGTTCTTC. Encoded protein: CSATPRKNEQFF.

This chain joins TRBV29-1 and TRBJ2-7; D remains unclear. The CDR3 runs 11 residues. V was cut by 7 bases and J by 6 bases, with 13 bases left in between. Looked up from germline, CDR1 is SQVTM and CDR2 is ANQGSEA. The CDR3, as DNA: TGCAGCGCGGCAAAGGGTGGCGAGCAGTACTTC. This encodes CSAAKGGEQYF.

The chain employs TRBV4-3 and TRBJ2-2; 9 bases are shared with TRBD2. The V gene's germline CDR1 is LGHNA and CDR2 YSLEER. This CDR3 region has 16 residues. Germline trimming cut 1 base from V and 0 bases from J; bases unmatched to any gene: 0. This CDR3 reads CASSQGLAANTGELFF. In DNA, the CDR3 is TGCGCCAGCAGCCAAGGACTAGCGGCGAACACCGGGGAGCTGTTTTTT.

The V call is TRBV19, the J call TRBJ2-2; D perhaps matches TRBD2 (5 bases). Trimming pared 7 bases from V and 6 bases from J, leaving 18 bases between. The germline gives CDR1 LNHDA, CDR2 SQIVND (reference sequence). There are 15 residues in the CDR3. In DNA, the CDR3 is TGTGCCAGTACCACTGTTTCGCGGGTGGCCGGGGAGCTGTTTTTT. This translates into CASTTVSRVAGELFF.

This clonotype has only one observation. The rearrangement uses TRBV3-1 and TRBJ1-4; 9 positions agree with TRBD1. The CDR3 extends over 15 amino acids. V was pared by 1 base and J by 6 bases, with 3 bases of the junction left unmatched. Germline values: CDR1 LGHDT, CDR2 YNNKEL (reference sequence). DNA for the CDR3: TGTGCCAGCAGCCAAGCCTGGACAGGGGATGAAAAACTGTTTTTT. Residues: CASSQAWTGDEKLFF.

This chain connects TRBV4-3 to TRBJ2-2; no clear D gene. The ends were cut back, 2 bases at V and 3 bases at J, with 10 bases in the middle. This CDR3 is 15 amino acids long. CDR1 and CDR2 from the germline V gene are LGHNA and YSLEER. CDR3 sequence reads: CASSQSERYTGELFF. Here the CDR3 DNA reads TGCGCCAGCAGCCAATCCGAACGCTACACCGGGGAGCTGTTTTTT.

This chain uses TRBV20-1 with TRBJ2-7; 10 bases map to TRBD2. The CDR3 sequence is 14 residues long. Trimming cost V 8 bases and J 5 bases; bases outside gene matches: 12. CDR1 and CDR2 from the germline V gene are DFQATT and SNEGSKA (reference sequence). CDR3 protein: CSPPRTSGADEQYF. DNA for the CDR3: TGCAGTCCCCCACGGACTAGCGGAGCTGACGAGCAGTACTTC.

The rearrangement joins TRBV30 to TRBJ2-7; the match to TRBD1 covers 9 bases. This CDR3 region has 14 residues. V lost 5 bases and J lost 5; bases outside the gene matches: 10. CDR1 is GTSNPN, CDR2 SVGIG, per germline (reference sequence). This CDR3 is CAWSLNRGHNEQYF. DNA of the CDR3: TGTGCCTGGTCATTAAACAGGGGGCATAACGAGCAGTACTTC.

The chain is built from TRBV4-2 and TRBJ1-5; no clear D. CDR1 and CDR2 (germline): LGHNA, YNFKEQ. The CDR3 sequence is 15 residues long. Trimming took 0 bases from V and 7 from J, leaving 13 bases between them. The CDR3 here is CASSQDWAAGQPQHF. The DNA for the CDR3 is TGTGCCAGCAGCCAAGATTGGGCGGCGGGACAGCCCCAGCATTTT.

The chain uses TRBV5-6 and TRBJ2-5; TRBD2 aligns across 11 bases. V was clipped by 3 bases and J by 5 bases; unmatched bases: 6. This CDR3 has 15 residues. Per the germline V gene, CDR1 is SGHDT and CDR2 is YYEEEE. In DNA, the CDR3 is TGTGCCAGCAGCTACGGACTAGCGGGCAGGGAGACCCAGTACTTC. Protein: CASSYGLAGRETQYF. The variable domain in full, with the rest retrieved from reference TRBV5-6 and TRBJ2-5, is DAGVTQSPTHLIKTRGQQVTLRCSPKSGHDTVSWYQQALGQGPQFIFQYYEEEERQRGNFPDRFSGHQFPNYSSELNVNALLLGDSALYLCASSYGLAGRETQYFGPGTRLLVL.

V usage is TRBV30 and J usage is TRBJ2-1; the D call may be TRBD1 or TRBD2 (5 bases each). Trimming stripped 3 bases from V and 2 bases from J, with 11 bases between. Per the germline V gene, CDR1 is GTSNPN and CDR2 is SVGIG (reference sequence). This CDR3 is built from 14 residues. This chain's CDR3 is CAWRGVTPYNEQFF. CDR3 nucleotides: TGTGCCTGGAGGGGGGTGACCCCCTACAATGAGCAGTTCTTC.

The chain uses TRBV28 and TRBJ2-5; possible D gene TRBD1, 5 bases. There are 14 residues in the CDR3. With 5 bases removed from V and 7 bases from J, the gap between germline ends came to 17 bases. CDR1 and CDR2 (germline): MDHEN, SYDVKM. In nucleotides, the CDR3 is TGTGCCAGCAGTGTCCTGCAGGGTGACGTGACCCAGTACTTC. This encodes CASSVLQGDVTQYF.

This clonotype was counted a few times. The CDR3 protein is CASSNSNQPQHF. Here the CDR3 DNA reads TGTGCCAGCAGTAATAGCAATCAGCCCCAGCATTTT. The J gene is TRBJ1-5, the V gene TRBV12-3 or TRBV12-4, with D uncertain. This CDR3 comprises 12 residues. V was cut by 5 bases and J by 0 bases, with 2 bases left in between.

V usage is TRBV9 and J usage is TRBJ1-5; TRBD1 agrees at 8 bases. The trim removed 4 bases at V and 7 bases at J, leaving 4 bases unmatched. The CDR3 loop spans 13 amino acids. Germline V CDR1 and CDR2: SGDLS, YYNGEE. CDR3 sequence reads: CASSTGGGQPQHF. CDR3 nucleotide sequence: TGTGCCAGCAGCACAGGGGGTGGACAGCCCCAGCATTTT. Looking up the rest from reference TRBV9 and TRBJ1-5 gives the full variable domain: DSGVTQTPKHLITATGQRVTLRCSPRSGDLSVYWYQQSLDQGLQFLIQYYNGEERAKGNILERFSAQQFPDLHSELNLSSLELGDSALYFCASSTGGGQPQHFGDGTRLSIL.